Below, 26 T cell receptor beta chains from the same sample are listed, as sequenced in a study of T cells after yellow fever vaccination. Each CDR3 protein gets one entry after TCRdb re-called the 5' RACE reads with MiXCR. The sample carries more than 300,000 distinct CDR3 sequences, about 10% recorded once. The sample here was CD4+ T cells sorted from PBMCs, taken 45 days after the yellow fever booster vaccination. The origin of the receptors is a man younger than 35 who received the YFV17D yellow fever vaccine.

This clonotype was recorded at least ten times. The genes are TRBV5-1 and TRBJ2-7; tentatively, D is TRBD2 (6 bases). CDR1 and CDR2 (germline): SGHRS, YFSETQ. V lost 5 bases and J lost 3, with 15 bases in between. The CDR3 is made up of 14 amino acids. The CDR3 nucleotides read TGCGCCAGCAGGTGGCAGGGAGGTGACTACGAGCAGTACTTC. Translated: CASRWQGGDYEQYF.

The chain couples TRBV6-2 or TRBV6-3 to TRBJ2-1; D is perhaps TRBD1 or TRBD2 (5 bases each). V was cut by 7 bases and J by 6 bases, with 16 bases left in between. Germline CDR1 MNHEY, CDR2 SVGEGT. The CDR3 is made up of 14 amino acids. In DNA form, the CDR3 reads TGTGCCAGCACCAACCGGGACGGCCTCAATGAGCAGTTCTTC. This encodes CASTNRDGLNEQFF.

The CDR3 loop reads CASRRDDYSYEQYF. CDR3 DNA: TGCGCCAGCAGACGGGACGACTACTCCTACGAGCAGTACTTC. The genes are TRBV5-1 and TRBJ2-7; either TRBD1 or TRBD2 may supply D (5 bases each). The V gene's germline CDR1 is SGHRS and CDR2 YFSETQ. The CDR3 covers 14 residues. V lost 5 bases, J lost 0 bases, and 12 bases lay in between.

The V and J genes are TRBV5-6 and TRBJ1-1; D may be TRBD1 (5 bases). Germline V gene sequence: CDR1 SGHDT, CDR2 YYEEEE. This CDR3 spans 16 amino acids. V lost 4 bases and J 1 base, leaving 17 bases between the germline ends. CDR3 DNA sequence: TGTGCCAGCAGCCCGGGACCGGGACGCCAGAACACTGAAGCTTTCTTT. It is translated as CASSPGPGRQNTEAFF.

This clonotype occurred a few times. The chain couples TRBV7-2 to TRBJ2-4, with 9 bases identical to TRBD1. Trimming at V came to 0 bases and at J to 8 bases, leaving 11 bases not matched to a gene. Germline values: CDR1 SGHTA, CDR2 FQGNSA. The CDR3 loop spans 17 amino acids. The CDR3 spells CASSLAPPGTGSDIQYF. In DNA, the CDR3 is TGTGCCAGCAGCTTAGCTCCGCCCGGGACAGGGAGCGACATTCAGTACTTC.

This clonotype has just a few counts. The chain combines TRBV7-8 with TRBJ2-4; 7 bases match TRBD1. V lost 5 bases to trimming and J lost 7 bases; unmatched junction nucleotides: 5. This CDR3 comprises 13 residues. CDR1 is SGHVS and CDR2 is FQNEAQ in the germline V gene. The CDR3 DNA reads as TGTGCCAGCAGCCAAGACAGGGATAACATTCAGTACTTC. Translated, it gives CASSQDRDNIQYF.

This clonotype appeared many times. The rearrangement joins TRBV11-2 to TRBJ2-3; D not resolved. The CDR3 spans 14 residues. Trimming removed 0 bases from V and 4 bases from J, with 8 bases in between. Germline CDR1 reads SGHAT; CDR2 reads FQNNGV. The CDR3 loop is CASSLERQSDTQYF. As DNA, the CDR3 is TGTGCCAGCAGCTTAGAACGGCAGTCAGATACGCAGTATTTT.

DNA of the CDR3: TGTGCCAGCAGTTTATACAGGGATTTGGTTAATGAGCAGTTCTTC. Translated, it gives CASSLYRDLVNEQFF. The chain carries TRBV12-3 or TRBV12-4 and TRBJ2-1, with D possibly matching TRBD1 (6 bases). Trimming stripped 2 bases from V and 7 bases from J, with 15 bases between. The length of the CDR3 is 15 residues.

The gene calls are TRBV27 and TRBJ2-2, with 8 bases lining up with TRBD1. This CDR3 spans 14 amino acids. Germline-derived CDR1 and CDR2 are MNHEY and SMNVEV (reference sequence). The junction had 8 bases not matched to a gene; V was cut back by 7 bases and J by 7 bases. CDR3 sequence: CASMGDRRSGELFF. The CDR3 DNA reads TGTGCCAGCATGGGGGACAGGCGTAGCGGGGAGCTGTTTTTT.

The chain carries TRBV4-1 and TRBJ1-5; D possibly corresponds to TRBD1 (5 bases). This CDR3 is 17 amino acids long. Trimming stripped 1 base from V and 4 bases from J, with 17 bases between. CDR1 MGHRA and CDR2 YSYEKL come from the germline V gene. Here the CDR3 reads CASSQGAIGAGNQPQHF. CDR3 coding DNA: TGCGCCAGCAGCCAAGGGGCCATCGGGGCTGGTAATCAGCCCCAGCATTTT.

J is TRBJ2-5 and V is TRBV7-3; 7 nucleotides align to TRBD2. The V gene end was trimmed by 4 bases and the J gene end by 4 bases; junction bases not matched to a gene: 9. This CDR3 comprises 15 residues. Per the germline V gene, CDR1 is SGHTA and CDR2 is FQGTGA. CDR3: CASSSRGDLGETQYF. The DNA of the CDR3 is TGTGCCAGCAGCTCCCGGGGGGATTTGGGAGAGACCCAGTACTTC.

The J gene is TRBJ2-1, the V gene TRBV5-6; 9 nucleotides align to TRBD2. This CDR3 region has 15 residues. Per germline, CDR1 SGHDT and CDR2 YYEEEE. The junction had 11 bases not matched to a gene; V was cut back by 2 bases and J by 11 bases. The CDR3 region has the DNA TGTGCCAGCAGCTTATTGGCTAGCGGGGATACGCAGCAGTTCTTC. Its translation: CASSLLASGDTQQFF.

This clonotype was detected only a few times. This rearrangement joins TRBV7-2 to TRBJ2-5; 9 bases align to TRBD2. V was clipped by 5 bases and J by 1 base; unmatched bases: 8. The germline CDR1 and CDR2 sequences are SGHTA and FQGNSA. CDR3 length: 16 amino acids. CDR3 region: CASSRNERGAQETQYF. CDR3 bases: TGTGCCAGCAGCCGGAATGAGCGGGGGGCCCAAGAGACCCAGTACTTC.

This clonotype was counted between two and nine times. The V and J genes are TRBV30 and TRBJ2-1; 9 bases align to TRBD2. V lost 0 bases and J lost 2; bases outside the gene matches: 2. CDR3 length: 15 residues. The V gene's germline CDR1 is GTSNPN and CDR2 SVGIG (reference sequence). The CDR3 DNA is TGTGCCTGGAGTGTTGCGGGGGGGCCCTACAATGAGCAGTTCTTC. This sequence encodes CAWSVAGGPYNEQFF.

The V gene is TRBV12-3 or TRBV12-4, the J gene TRBJ2-5; no definite D call. The ends were cut back, 4 bases at V and 3 bases at J, with 15 bases in the middle. CDR3 length: 15 residues. The DNA for the CDR3 is TGTGCCAGCAGTTCGGCCGCTTATGGAAAAGAGACCCAGTACTTC. It is translated as CASSSAAYGKETQYF.

CDR3 sequence: CASSQDWRTGELFF. In DNA form, the CDR3 reads TGTGCCAGCAGCCAAGATTGGAGAACCGGGGAGCTGTTTTTT. The rearrangement links TRBV3-1 to TRBJ2-2; D unresolved. Trimming removed 0 bases from V and 5 bases from J, with 7 bases in between. The CDR3 length is 14 residues. Germline assignment: CDR1 LGHDT and CDR2 YNNKEL (reference sequence).

This clonotype was seen only a few times. The rearrangement uses TRBV27 and TRBJ2-1; 8 bases are a match to TRBD2. The V gene's germline CDR1 is MNHEY and CDR2 SMNVEV (reference sequence). The junction had 8 bases not matched to a gene; V was cut back by 0 bases and J by 4 bases. This CDR3 is built from 17 residues. CDR3 loop: CASSLSPAGAPYNEQFF. The DNA of the CDR3 is TGTGCCAGCAGTTTATCTCCAGCGGGGGCCCCATACAATGAGCAGTTCTTC.

The rearrangement joins TRBV18 to TRBJ2-7, with D possibly called TRBD1 or TRBD2 (5 bases each). This CDR3 contains 14 residues. Per the germline V gene, CDR1 is KGHSH and CDR2 is LQKENI. Trimming removed 2 bases from V and 4 bases from J, with 12 bases in between. The CDR3 DNA sequence: TGTGCCAGCTCACCAGCGTTGAGGGGTTACGAGCAGTACTTC. Translation: CASSPALRGYEQYF. The full variable domain, completed using reference TRBV18 and TRBJ2-7, is NAGVMQNPRHLVRRRGQEARLRCSPMKGHSHVYWYRQLPEEGLKFMVYLQKENIIDESGMPKERFSAEFPKEGPSILRIQQVVRGDSAAYFCASSPALRGYEQYFGPGTRLTVT.

This rearrangement joins TRBV11-1 to TRBJ1-2, with 7 bases fitting TRBD1. The J segment lost 6 bases and the V segment lost 0 bases, leaving 1 base of the junction unmatched. This CDR3 comprises 13 residues. In germline, CDR1 is SGHAT, CDR2 FQDESV (reference sequence). The CDR3, as DNA: TGTGCCAGCAGCTTAGCTGGGACAGATGGCTACACCTTC. It translates to CASSLAGTDGYTF.

This clonotype was detected only a few times. The rearrangement joins TRBV7-2 to TRBJ2-7, with D possibly matching TRBD2 (7 bases). With 6 bases removed from V and 1 base from J, the gap between germline ends came to 10 bases. The CDR3 totals 13 residues. Looked up from germline, CDR1 is SGHTA and CDR2 is FQGNSA. This chain's CDR3 is CASRGGGSYEQYF. DNA for the CDR3: TGTGCCAGCAGGGGAGGGGGTTCCTACGAGCAGTACTTC.

This clonotype was recorded a few times. The chain carries TRBV7-8 and TRBJ2-3; D might be TRBD2 (6 bases). Germline CDR1 SGHVS, CDR2 FQNEAQ. CDR3 length: 17 amino acids. V lost 1 base and J 1 base, leaving 15 bases between the germline ends. For the CDR3, the DNA is TGTGCCAGCAGCTTAGAAGTGAGCCCGGGGGGCACAGATACGCAGTATTTT. Amino acids: CASSLEVSPGGTDTQYF.

This clonotype was seen only a few times. The gene calls are TRBV6-5 and TRBJ2-7; no firm D call. V lost 10 bases, J lost 4 bases, and 11 bases lay in between. CDR3 length: 11 residues. Germline assignment: CDR1 MNHEY and CDR2 SVGAGI. The CDR3 loop is CATTYQYEQYV. The CDR3 DNA follows: TGTGCCACTACGTATCAGTACGAGCAGTACGTC.

This chain joins TRBV20-1 and TRBJ2-5, with 8 nucleotides matching TRBD1. V shed 4 bases and J 1 base; nucleotides not matched to a gene: 2. The germline V gene encodes CDR1 DFQATT and CDR2 SNEGSKA (reference sequence). The CDR3 totals 13 residues. The CDR3 reads CSAMQGAQETQYF. The CDR3 bases are TGCAGTGCTATGCAGGGGGCCCAAGAGACCCAGTACTTC.

The chain carries TRBV15 and TRBJ2-7, with unresolved D. V shed 0 bases and J shed 4 bases, with 10 bases lying between them. The CDR3 is made up of 14 amino acids. Germline V gene sequence: CDR1 LNHNV, CDR2 YYDKDF (reference sequence). The DNA for the CDR3 is TGTGCCACCAGCAGAGAGTCACGGAATTACGAGCAGTACTTC. Protein product: CATSRESRNYEQYF.

This clonotype was found many times. The chain recombines TRBV6-5 with TRBJ1-5, with 7 positions matching TRBD1. Germline CDR1 MNHEY, CDR2 SVGAGI. This CDR3 has 14 residues. J was trimmed by 7 bases and V by 6 bases; bases with no gene match: 9. The CDR3 sequence is CASRPDRARQPQHF. DNA of the CDR3: TGTGCCAGCAGACCCGACAGGGCTCGGCAGCCCCAGCATTTT.

This clonotype turned up a few times. This chain joins TRBV18 and TRBJ2-5, with D possibly TRBD2 on 5 matching bases. Germline assignment: CDR1 KGHSH and CDR2 LQKENI. The CDR3 contains 13 residues. The V end was cut by 1 base, the J end by 3 bases, with 6 bases between. The CDR3 coding sequence is TGTGCCAGCTCACCACGGGAGAAAGAGACCCAGTACTTC. As protein: CASSPREKETQYF. Variable domain in full (rest from reference TRBV18 and TRBJ2-5): NAGVMQNPRHLVRRRGQEARLRCSPMKGHSHVYWYRQLPEEGLKFMVYLQKENIIDESGMPKERFSAEFPKEGPSILRIQQVVRGDSAAYFCASSPREKETQYFGPGTRLLVL.